These T cell receptor beta chains were read from a single sample in a study of PD-1 blockade in mismatch repair-deficient tumors. The repertoire was sequenced with immunoSEQ multiplex PCR; TCRdb's copy has only in-frame clones and lacks some. The sample contains over 75,000 clones, roughly 80% of which appear only once. Sequencing used peripheral blood, obtained 12 weeks after starting pembrolizumab. The receptors derive from an adult with mismatch repair-deficient cancer. The CDR3 runs from the conserved cysteine through the conserved F or W. Each record gives: J gene, D gene, V gene, clone size, CDR3 DNA, CDR3 protein. D genes are given only for firm matches. The size entry is marked missing in some rows and otherwise reads once, few, many or a size class.

J: TRBJ2-3; D: NA; V: TRBV7-8; size: NA; DNA: TGTGCCAGCAGCTTAGGGGCAGGGGTCGCAGATACGCAGTATTTT; CDR3: CASSLGAGVADTQYF
J: TRBJ1-1; D: NA; V: TRBV9; size: once; DNA: TGTGCCAGCAGCGTAGGGGACCAGGGGACGGCCTCCCCTGAAGCTTTCTTT; CDR3: CASSVGDQGTASPEAFF
J: TRBJ1-2; D: NA; V: TRBV19; size: NA; DNA: TGTGCCAGTAGTATAGTCACAGCCTGGGACTATGGCTACACCTTC; CDR3: CASSIVTAWDYGYTF
J: TRBJ2-7; D: NA; V: TRBV30; size: NA; DNA: TGTGCCTGGGCCCCCTCAGGGAACGAGCAGTACTTC; CDR3: CAWAPSGNEQYF
J: TRBJ1-5; D: NA; V: TRBV6-4; size: few; DNA: TGTGCCAGCAGTGAATGGGAATCCCCCGAAACTTATAGCAATCAGCCCCAGCATTTT; CDR3: CASSEWESPETYSNQPQHF
J: TRBJ1-1; D: TRBD1; V: TRBV18; size: NA; DNA: TGTGCCAGCTCCCCCGGGACAGCTAACACTGAAGCTTTCTTT; CDR3: CASSPGTANTEAFF
J: TRBJ2-7; D: NA; V: TRBV30; size: NA; DNA: TGTGCCTGTCTACCGCCCGATCTCCCCTACGAGCAGTACTTC; CDR3: CACLPPDLPYEQYF
J: TRBJ1-1; D: NA; V: TRBV19; size: NA; DNA: TGTGCCAGTAGTATAGACAGGGTGTCACGCACTGAAGCTTTCTTT; CDR3: CASSIDRVSRTEAFF
J: TRBJ1-1; D: NA; V: TRBV2; size: NA; DNA: TGTGCCAGCGGGGCAGATATGAACACTGAAGCTTTCTTT; CDR3: CASGADMNTEAFF
J: TRBJ1-1; D: NA; V: TRBV6-1; size: NA; DNA: TGTGCCAGCAGGGGACCCACTGAAGCTTTCTTT; CDR3: CASRGPTEAFF
J: TRBJ2-5; D: TRBD1; V: TRBV7-9; size: NA; DNA: TGTGCCAGCAGCGTTGGACAGGGCTGGGAGACCCAGTACTTC; CDR3: CASSVGQGWETQYF
J: TRBJ1-1; D: NA; V: TRBV20-1; size: NA; DNA: TGCAGTGCTGGGGACCCATTTGAAGCTTTCTTT; CDR3: CSAGDPFEAFF
J: TRBJ2-7; D: TRBD2; V: TRBV10-3; size: NA; DNA: TGTGCCATCAGAGGGACTAGCGGTGGAGAGCAGTACTTC; CDR3: CAIRGTSGGEQYF